This TCR beta chain was sequenced during a study of blood T cell repertoires in COVID-19. Study summary: Spain, Italy and the United States supplied samples that represented acute and convalescent COVID-19. T cells, B-cell-depleted T cells, or PBMCs supplied cDNA or gDNA.

Using immunoSEQ multiplex PCR, the repertoire was profiled, and TCRdb retains in-frame clones only, with some absent. The sample records some 300,000 clones, approximately 86% being singletons. V shed 5 bases, J shed 0 bases, and the junction held 8 bases outside the gene matches. CDR3 length: 16 amino acids. Germline V gene lookup returns CDR1 SGDLS and CDR2 YYNGEE. The Seattle patients, enrolled during active infection, were followed longitudinally. The chain couples TRBV9 to TRBJ2-1, with 7 nucleotides matching TRBD2. Sequencing used peripheral blood. The sequence derives from a woman aged 65 to 85 with COVID-19, enrolled during active disease. The DNA of the CDR3 is TGTGCCAGCAGTGAGACCGGGGGGAGCTCCTACAATGAGCAGTTCTTC. Its translation is CASSETGGSSYNEQFF.